This T cell receptor (beta chain) was retrieved from a study of OX40 agonist ivuxolimab in advanced cancers. Across the study: Partial responses, seen in three patients, involved one hepatocellular carcinoma and two cutaneous melanomas.

With autoimmune disease history or systemic immunosuppression, patients were excluded. Study results and caveats: In general, CD8+ T cells held more expanded clones than CD4+ did, on average. The study observed clonal expansion of CD4+ and CD8+ blood T cells by week 6 at 0.1 to 3.0 mg/kg.

With 2 bases removed from V and 0 bases from J, the gap between germline ends came to 13 bases. Per germline, CDR1 SGHTA and CDR2 FQGNSA. The CDR3 covers 16 residues. The table came from immunoSEQ multiplex PCR; TCRdb's copy has only in-frame clones and leaves some out. The sample holds 70,000 to 75,000 clones; 85% to 90% are singletons and the top ten take roughly 0.5%. On this clone: Its cognate antigen is unknown.

This sequence was found in an adult with an advanced solid tumor such as melanoma, head and neck, liver or kidney cancer. This sequence joins TRBV7-2 and TRBJ1-1; D unresolved. Source: CD4+ or CD8+ T cells sorted from blood, taken in a trial of the OX40 agonist ivuxolimab. CDR3 bases: TGTGCCAGCAGCTTAATGCACCAGGCTATGAACACTGAAGCTTTCTTT. Its translation is CASSLMHQAMNTEAFF.